This T cell receptor (beta chain) was identified during a study of identical twins. Overall study results and limits: Excess sharing by twins proved weaker in beta out-of-frame sequences.

Via MiXCR, TCRdb re-called the 5' RACE reads, giving one row per CDR3 protein. The sample has roughly 1,500,000 distinct CDR3 sequences; more than 30% are singletons. All of the donors were Caucasians in good health. This clonotype was counted at least ten times. The target antigen is unknown. With 1 base removed from V and 0 bases from J, the gap between germline ends came to 4 bases. The CDR3 is 15 amino acids. Per the germline V gene, CDR1 is MDHEN and CDR2 is SYDVKM. Sequenced material: cord blood. V usage is TRBV28 and J usage is TRBJ2-6; D ambiguous. This clonotype originated in a newborn girl in good health. CDR3 residues: CASSLFLSGANVLTF. In DNA form, the CDR3 reads TGTGCCAGCAGTTTATTTCTCTCTGGGGCCAACGTCCTGACTTTC.